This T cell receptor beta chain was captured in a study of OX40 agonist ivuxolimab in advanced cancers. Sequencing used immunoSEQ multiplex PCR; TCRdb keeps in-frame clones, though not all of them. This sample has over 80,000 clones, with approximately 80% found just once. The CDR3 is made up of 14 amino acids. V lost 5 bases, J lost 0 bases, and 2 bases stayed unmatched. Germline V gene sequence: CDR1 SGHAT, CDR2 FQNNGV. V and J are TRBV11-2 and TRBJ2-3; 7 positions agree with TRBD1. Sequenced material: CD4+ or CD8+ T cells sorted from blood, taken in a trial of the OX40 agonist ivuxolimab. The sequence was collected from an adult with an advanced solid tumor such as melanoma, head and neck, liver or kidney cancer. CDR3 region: CASSRTGSTDTQYF. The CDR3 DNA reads TGTGCCAGCAGCAGGACAGGAAGCACAGATACGCAGTATTTT.